This T cell receptor (beta chain) was recovered during a study of blood T cell repertoires in COVID-19. Study-wide context: Both acute and convalescent COVID-19 samples were obtained from the United States, Italy and Spain. From T cells, B-cell-depleted T cells, or PBMCs came the material, which was cDNA or gDNA.

Trimming cost V 4 bases and J 7 bases, with 16 bases left between them. Germline CDR1 and CDR2: SQVTM and ANQGSEA. This CDR3 has 14 amino acids. Original handling: Using reference gene primer amplification, nucleated cell counts were estimated. Clones were read by immunoSEQ multiplex PCR, and TCRdb kept only the in-frame ones, dropping some. V and J calls plus clone size are reproduced from that table; the DNA served to infer D and trimming. The data show 150,000 or so clones, with roughly 78% seen just once and roughly 15% held by the top ten. The chain is built from TRBV29-1 and TRBJ1-4; no definite D call. The receptor's source is a human donor with acute or convalescent COVID-19. The donor label of this sample is uncertain. Material for sequencing was peripheral blood. The CDR3, as DNA: TGCAGCGTTGCACCTGGGCAAGCCGGTGAAAAACTGTTTTTT. It encodes CSVAPGQAGEKLFF.